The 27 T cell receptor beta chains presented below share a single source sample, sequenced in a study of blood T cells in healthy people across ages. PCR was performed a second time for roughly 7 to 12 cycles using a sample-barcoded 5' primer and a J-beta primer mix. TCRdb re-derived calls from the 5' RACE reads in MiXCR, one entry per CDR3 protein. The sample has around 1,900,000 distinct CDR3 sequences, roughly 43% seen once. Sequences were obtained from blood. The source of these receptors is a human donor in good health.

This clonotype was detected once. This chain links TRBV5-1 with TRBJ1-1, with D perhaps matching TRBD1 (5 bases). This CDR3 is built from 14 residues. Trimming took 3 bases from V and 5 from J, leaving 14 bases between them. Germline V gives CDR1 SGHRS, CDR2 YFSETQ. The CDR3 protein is CASSWTTGVTEAFF. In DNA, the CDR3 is TGCGCCAGCAGCTGGACGACGGGGGTTACTGAAGCTTTCTTT.

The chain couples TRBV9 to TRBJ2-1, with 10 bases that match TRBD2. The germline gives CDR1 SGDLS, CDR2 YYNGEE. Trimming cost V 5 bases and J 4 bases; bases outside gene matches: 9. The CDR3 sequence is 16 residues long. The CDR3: CASSEFSGGFYNEQFF. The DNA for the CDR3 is TGTGCCAGCAGTGAATTTAGCGGGGGGTTTTACAATGAGCAGTTCTTC.

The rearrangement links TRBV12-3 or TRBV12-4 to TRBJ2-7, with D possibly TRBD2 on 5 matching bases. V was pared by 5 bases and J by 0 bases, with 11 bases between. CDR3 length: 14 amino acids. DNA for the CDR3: TGTGCCAGCAGTCCCGTCAGCGGCTCCTACGAGCAGTACTTC. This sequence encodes CASSPVSGSYEQYF.

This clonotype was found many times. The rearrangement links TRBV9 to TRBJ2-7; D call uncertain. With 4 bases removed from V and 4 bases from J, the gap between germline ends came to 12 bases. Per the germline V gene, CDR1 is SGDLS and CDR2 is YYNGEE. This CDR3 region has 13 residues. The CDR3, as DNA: TGTGCCAGCAGCCCCCAGCCCACATACGAGCAGTACTTC. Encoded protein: CASSPQPTYEQYF.

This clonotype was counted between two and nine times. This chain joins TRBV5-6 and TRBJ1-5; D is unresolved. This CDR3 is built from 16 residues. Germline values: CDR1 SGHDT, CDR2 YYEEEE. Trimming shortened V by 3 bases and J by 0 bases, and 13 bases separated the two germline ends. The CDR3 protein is CASSSWSRRSNQPQHF. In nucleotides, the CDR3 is TGTGCCAGCAGCTCGTGGTCCAGGCGTAGCAATCAGCCCCAGCATTTT.

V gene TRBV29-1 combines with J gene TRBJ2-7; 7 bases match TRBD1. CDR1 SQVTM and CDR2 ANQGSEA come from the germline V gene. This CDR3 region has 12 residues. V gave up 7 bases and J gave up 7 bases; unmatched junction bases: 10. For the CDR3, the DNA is TGCAGCGCCGAAGGACAGGCATTTGAGCAGTACTTC. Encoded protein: CSAEGQAFEQYF.

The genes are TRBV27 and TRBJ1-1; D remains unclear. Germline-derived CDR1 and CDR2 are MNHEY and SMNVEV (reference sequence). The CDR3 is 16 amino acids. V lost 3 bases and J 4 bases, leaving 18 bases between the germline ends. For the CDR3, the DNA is TGTGCCAGCAGTTTGAGTCCGGGAGGACGGGGCACTGAAGCTTTCTTT. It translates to CASSLSPGGRGTEAFF.

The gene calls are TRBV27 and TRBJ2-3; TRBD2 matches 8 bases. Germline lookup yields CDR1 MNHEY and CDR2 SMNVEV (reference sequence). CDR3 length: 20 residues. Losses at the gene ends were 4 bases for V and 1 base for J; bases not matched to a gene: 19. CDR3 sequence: CASSSTRRGLDYLRTDTQYF. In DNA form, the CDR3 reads TGTGCCAGCAGTTCAACGCGGCGGGGACTAGATTACCTCCGCACAGATACGCAGTATTTT.

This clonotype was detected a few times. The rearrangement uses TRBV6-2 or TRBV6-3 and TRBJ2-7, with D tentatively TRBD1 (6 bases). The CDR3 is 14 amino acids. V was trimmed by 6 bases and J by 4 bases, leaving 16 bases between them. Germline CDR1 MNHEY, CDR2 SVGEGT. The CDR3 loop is CASRIRDTQYEQYF. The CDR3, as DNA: TGTGCCAGCAGAATACGGGACACACAATACGAGCAGTACTTC.

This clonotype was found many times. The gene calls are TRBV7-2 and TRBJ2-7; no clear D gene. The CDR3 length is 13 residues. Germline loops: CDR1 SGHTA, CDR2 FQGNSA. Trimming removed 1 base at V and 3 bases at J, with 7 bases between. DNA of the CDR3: TGTGCCAGCAGCTTAGGAGTAAACTACGAGCAGTACTTC. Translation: CASSLGVNYEQYF.

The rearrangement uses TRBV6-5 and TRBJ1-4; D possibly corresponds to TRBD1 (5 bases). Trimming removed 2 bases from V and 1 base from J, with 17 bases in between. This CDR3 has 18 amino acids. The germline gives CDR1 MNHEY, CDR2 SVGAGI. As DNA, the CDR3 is TGTGCCAGCAGTTACGCCCACTTGGGACCGGGAACTAATGAAAAACTGTTTTTT. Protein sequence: CASSYAHLGPGTNEKLFF.

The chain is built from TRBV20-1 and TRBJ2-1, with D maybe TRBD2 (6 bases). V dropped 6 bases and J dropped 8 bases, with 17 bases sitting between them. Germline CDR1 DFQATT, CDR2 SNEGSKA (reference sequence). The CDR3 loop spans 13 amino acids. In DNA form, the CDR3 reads TGCAGTGCAGACGGGACCCCGGGGGATGAGCAGTTCTTC. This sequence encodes CSADGTPGDEQFF.

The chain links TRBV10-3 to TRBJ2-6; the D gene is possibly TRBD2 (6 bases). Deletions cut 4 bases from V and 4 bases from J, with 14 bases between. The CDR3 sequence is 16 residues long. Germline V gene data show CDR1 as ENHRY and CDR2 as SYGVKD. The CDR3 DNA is TGTGCCATCAGTGCGTCGGGGGATCGCGGGGCCAACGTCCTGACTTTC. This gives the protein CAISASGDRGANVLTF.

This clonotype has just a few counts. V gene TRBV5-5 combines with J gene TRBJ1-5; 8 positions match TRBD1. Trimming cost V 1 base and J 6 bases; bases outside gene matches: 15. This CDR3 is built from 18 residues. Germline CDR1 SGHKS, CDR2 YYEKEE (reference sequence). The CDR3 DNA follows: TGTGCCAGCAGCTTGACGATTCCGAGCTCAGGGGGCTTTCAGCCCCAGCATTTT. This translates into CASSLTIPSSGGFQPQHF.

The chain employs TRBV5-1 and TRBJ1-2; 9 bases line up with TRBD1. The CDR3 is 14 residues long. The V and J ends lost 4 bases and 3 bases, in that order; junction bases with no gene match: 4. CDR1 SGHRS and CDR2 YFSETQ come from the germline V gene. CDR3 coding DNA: TGCGCCAGCAGCCGGACAGGGGATGACTATGGCTACACCTTC. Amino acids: CASSRTGDDYGYTF.

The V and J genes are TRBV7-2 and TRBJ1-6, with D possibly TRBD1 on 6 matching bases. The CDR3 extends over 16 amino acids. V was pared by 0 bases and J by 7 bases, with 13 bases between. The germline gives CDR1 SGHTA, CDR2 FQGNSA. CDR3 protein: CASSLARGGRNSPLHF. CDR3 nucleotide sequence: TGTGCCAGCAGCTTAGCGCGGGGGGGGCGAAATTCACCCCTCCACTTT.

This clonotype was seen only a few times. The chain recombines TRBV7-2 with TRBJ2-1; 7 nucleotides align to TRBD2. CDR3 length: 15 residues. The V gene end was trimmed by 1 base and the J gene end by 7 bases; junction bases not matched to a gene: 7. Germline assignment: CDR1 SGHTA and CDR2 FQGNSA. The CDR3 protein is CASSLGAGPTNEQFF. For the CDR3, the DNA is TGTGCCAGCAGCTTAGGAGCGGGGCCCACGAATGAGCAGTTCTTC.

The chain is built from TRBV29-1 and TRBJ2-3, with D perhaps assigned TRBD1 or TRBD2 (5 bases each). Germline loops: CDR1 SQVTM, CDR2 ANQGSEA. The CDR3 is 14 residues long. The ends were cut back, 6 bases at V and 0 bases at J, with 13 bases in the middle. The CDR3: CSVGDGYSTDTQYF. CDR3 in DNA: TGCAGCGTCGGGGACGGCTATAGCACAGATACGCAGTATTTT.

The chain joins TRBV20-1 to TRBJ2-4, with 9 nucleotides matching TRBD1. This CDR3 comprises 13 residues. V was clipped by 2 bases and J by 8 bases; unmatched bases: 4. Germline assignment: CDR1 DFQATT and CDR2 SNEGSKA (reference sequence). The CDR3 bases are TGCAGTGCTAGATGGACAGGGGTGGACATTCAGTACTTC. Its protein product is CSARWTGVDIQYF.

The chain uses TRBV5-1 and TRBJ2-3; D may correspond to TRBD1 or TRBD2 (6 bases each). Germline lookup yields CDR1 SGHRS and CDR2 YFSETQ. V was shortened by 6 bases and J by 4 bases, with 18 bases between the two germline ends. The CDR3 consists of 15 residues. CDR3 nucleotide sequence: TGCGCCAGCACAGGAGGGGGGCCGGTCGCAGATACGCAGTATTTT. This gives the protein CASTGGGPVADTQYF. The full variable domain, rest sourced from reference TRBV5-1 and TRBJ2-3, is KAGVTQTPRYLIKTRGQQVTLSCSPISGHRSVSWYQQTPGQGLQFLFEYFSETQRNKGNFPGRFSGRQFSNSRSEMNVSTLELGDSALYLCASTGGGPVADTQYFGPGTRLTVL.

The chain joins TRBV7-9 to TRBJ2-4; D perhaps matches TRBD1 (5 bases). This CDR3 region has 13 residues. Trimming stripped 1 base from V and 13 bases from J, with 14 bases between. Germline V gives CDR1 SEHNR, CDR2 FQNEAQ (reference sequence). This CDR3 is CASSLGAGHLQYF. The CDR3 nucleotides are TGTGCCAGCAGCTTAGGAGCCGGACACTTACAGTACTTC. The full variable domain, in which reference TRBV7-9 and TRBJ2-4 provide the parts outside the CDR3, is DTGVSQNPRHKITKRGQNVTFRCDPISEHNRLYWYRQTLGQGPEFLTYFQNEAQLEKSRLLSDRFSAERPKGSFSTLEIQRTEQGDSAMYLCASSLGAGHLQYFGAGTRLSVL.

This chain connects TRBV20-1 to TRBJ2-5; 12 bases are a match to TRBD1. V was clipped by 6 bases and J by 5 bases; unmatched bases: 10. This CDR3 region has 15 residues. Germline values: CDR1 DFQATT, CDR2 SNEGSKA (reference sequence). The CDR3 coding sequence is TGCAGTGCCGTACCGGGACAGGGGGCGGAGGAGACCCAGTACTTC. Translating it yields CSAVPGQGAEETQYF.

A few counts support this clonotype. The CDR3 loop is CATSRDLWTSETGELFF. The CDR3 DNA follows: TGTGCCACCAGCAGGGATTTGTGGACTAGCGAAACCGGGGAGCTGTTTTTT. The rearrangement uses TRBV15 and TRBJ2-2, with 9 bases fitting TRBD2. This CDR3 contains 17 residues. Per germline, CDR1 LNHNV and CDR2 YYDKDF (reference sequence). V lost 3 bases to trimming and J lost 5 bases; unmatched junction nucleotides: 10.

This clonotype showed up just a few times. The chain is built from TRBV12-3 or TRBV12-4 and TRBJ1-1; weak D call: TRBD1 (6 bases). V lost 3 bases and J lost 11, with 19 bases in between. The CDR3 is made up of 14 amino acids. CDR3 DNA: TGTGCCAGCAGTTTCGAGGCAGGGGCTCGGACGGCTTTCTTT. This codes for CASSFEAGARTAFF.

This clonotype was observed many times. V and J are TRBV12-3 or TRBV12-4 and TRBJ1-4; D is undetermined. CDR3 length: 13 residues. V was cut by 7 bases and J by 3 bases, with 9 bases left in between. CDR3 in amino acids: CASTENANEKLFF. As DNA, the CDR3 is TGTGCCAGCACGGAGAACGCTAATGAAAAACTGTTTTTT.

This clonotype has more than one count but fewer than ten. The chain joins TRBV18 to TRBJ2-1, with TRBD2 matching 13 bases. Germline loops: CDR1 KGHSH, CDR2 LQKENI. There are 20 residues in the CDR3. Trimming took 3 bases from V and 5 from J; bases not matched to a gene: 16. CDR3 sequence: CASSPNPSELAGGENNEQFF. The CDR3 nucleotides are TGTGCCAGCTCACCTAATCCCTCCGAACTAGCGGGGGGGGAAAACAATGAGCAGTTCTTC.

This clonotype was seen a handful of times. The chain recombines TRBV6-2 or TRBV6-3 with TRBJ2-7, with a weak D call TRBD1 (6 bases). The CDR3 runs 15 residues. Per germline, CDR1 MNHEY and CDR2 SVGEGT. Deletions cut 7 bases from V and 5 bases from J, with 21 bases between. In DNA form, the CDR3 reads TGTGCCAGCAACCAATACAGGGTGAACAGAAACGAGCAGTACTTC. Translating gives CASNQYRVNRNEQYF.